This TCR beta chain emerged from a study of T-cell memory formation after mild COVID-19. General study findings and limits: CD4+ contracting clones were mainly CM and EM; CD8+ ones, EMRA.

MiXCR, run by TCRdb on the 5' RACE reads, gives a single entry per CDR3 protein. The table shows under 700,000 distinct CDR3 sequences, with about a fifth occurring only once. Only a few counts were recorded for this clonotype. Its antigen remains unidentified. Deletions cut 7 bases from V and 4 bases from J, with 19 bases between. The CDR3 runs to 16 residues. Sequencing was carried out using PBMCs or a T cell subset sorted from them (not recorded which). This sequence originates from an adult woman who had mild COVID-19 (a few samples of this study predate the infection). Cell type and time point are not known. The chain recombines TRBV23-1 with TRBJ1-4; D is unclear. TRBV23-1 is reported as an ORF; its role is uncertain. The CDR3 DNA reads as TGCGCCAGCACCAAAACCCGCTGGAGGTGTAATGAAAAACTGTTTTTT. As protein: CASTKTRWRCNEKLFF.